The text below deals with one T cell receptor (beta chain). Its matching antigen is unknown. The data are from a study of T cell responses to AZD1222 COVID-19 vaccine. The V gene end was trimmed by 5 bases and the J gene end by 5 bases; junction bases not matched to a gene: 6. Germline CDR1 and CDR2: SGHTA and FQGNSA. CDR3 length: 15 residues. TCRdb keeps only in-frame clones here, not all; method: immunoSEQ multiplex PCR. This sample carries 20,000 to 25,000 clones, about 88% of them seen once, and the ten largest clones take roughly 8.5%. Overall study findings and caveats: Donors in the cohort were predominantly white British and more often female, and clonal diversity was possibly underestimated.

The source is an adult who received the AZD1222 COVID-19 vaccine. The chain recombines TRBV7-2 with TRBJ2-7; 13 bases match TRBD2. This material consisted of peripheral blood, taken 28 days after the second AZD1222 dose. This chain's CDR3 is CASSPRLAGGNEQYF. The CDR3 nucleotides are TGTGCCAGCAGCCCACGACTAGCGGGAGGAAACGAGCAGTACTTC.